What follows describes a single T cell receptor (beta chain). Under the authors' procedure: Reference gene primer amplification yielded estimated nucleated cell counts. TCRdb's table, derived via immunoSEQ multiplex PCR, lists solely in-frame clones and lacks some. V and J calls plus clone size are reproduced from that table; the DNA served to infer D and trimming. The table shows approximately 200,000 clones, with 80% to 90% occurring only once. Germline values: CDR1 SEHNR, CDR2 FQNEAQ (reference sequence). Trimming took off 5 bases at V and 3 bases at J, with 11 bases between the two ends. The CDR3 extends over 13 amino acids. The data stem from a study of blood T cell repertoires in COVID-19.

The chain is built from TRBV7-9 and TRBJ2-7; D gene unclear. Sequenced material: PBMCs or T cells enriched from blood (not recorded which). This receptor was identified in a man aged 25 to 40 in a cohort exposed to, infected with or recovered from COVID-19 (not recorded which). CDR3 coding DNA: TGTGCCAGCAGCACCTATCCGGGCTACGAGCAGTACTTC. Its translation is CASSTYPGYEQYF.